The 15 T cell receptor beta chains reported below all come from one sample, sequenced in a study of cytomegalovirus exposure and HLA in healthy donors. The PCR had 60 Vbeta and 13 Jbeta primers. Data came from immunoSEQ multiplex PCR; TCRdb stores just in-frame clones and leaves some out. The table has 120,000 to 150,000 clones, roughly three fifths seen once; the top ten hold around 2%. The sample was PBMCs. The receptors shown here come from a male donor in good health and CMV-seronegative.

With respect to this clone: Compared with germline, one end of the junction differs, possibly owing to a read error. The rearrangement links TRBV7-9 to TRBJ1-3, with D maybe TRBD1 (6 bases). The length of the CDR3 is 12 residues. CDR1 is SEHNR and CDR2 is FQNEAQ in the germline V gene (reference sequence). The CDR3 DNA sequence: TGTTCCAGCAGCTTAGACAGGAACACCATATATTTT. It encodes CSSSLDRNTIYF.

V is TRBV7-8 and J is TRBJ2-2, with 10 bases fitting TRBD2. The ends lost 0 bases at V and 6 bases at J; junction bases unmatched: 4. This CDR3 is built from 16 residues. Germline V gene data show CDR1 as SGHVS and CDR2 as FQNEAQ. The CDR3 nucleotides read TGTGCCAGCAGCTTAGCGTCAACTAGCGGGGCCGGGGAGCTGTTTTTT. It yields the protein CASSLASTSGAGELFF.

DNA for the CDR3: TGTGCCAGCAGCTTAGACACAGGACAGGGGGGGTTCGAGCAGTACTTC. Protein sequence: CASSLDTGQGGFEQYF. The V call is TRBV7-6, the J call TRBJ2-7, with 10 nucleotides matching TRBD1. CDR1 is SGHVS, CDR2 FNYEAQ, per germline. V lost 1 base to trimming and J lost 6 bases; unmatched junction nucleotides: 9. This CDR3 contains 16 residues.

The chain employs TRBV2 and TRBJ1-4; TRBD1 agrees at 7 bases. Trimming cost V 10 bases and J 0 bases; bases outside gene matches: 5. CDR3 size: 14 residues. CDR1 and CDR2 from the germline V gene are SNHLY and FYNNEI. In nucleotides, the CDR3 is TGTGCCACGCAACAGGGGCCAACTAATGAAAAACTGTTTTTT. Its translation: CATQQGPTNEKLFF.

This clone was detected once. V usage is TRBV7-3 and J usage is TRBJ1-5, with 8 bases that match TRBD1. J gave up 2 bases and V 8 bases, and 2 bases lay outside the gene matches. The CDR3 extends over 13 amino acids. The germline gives CDR1 SGHTA, CDR2 FQGTGA. CDR3 residues: CASATGGNQPQHF. DNA for the CDR3: TGTGCCAGCGCGACAGGGGGCAATCAGCCCCAGCATTTT. The variable domain in full, completed from reference TRBV7-3 and TRBJ1-5, reads GAGVSQTPSNKVTEKGKYVELRCDPISGHTALYWYRQSLGQGPEFLIYFQGTGAADDSGLPNDRFFAVRPEGSVSTLKIQRTERGDSAVYLCASATGGNQPQHFGDGTRLSIL.

J is TRBJ2-7 and V is TRBV28; D is possibly TRBD2 (7 bases). Germline V lookup: CDR1 MDHEN, CDR2 SYDVKM. The germline V and J ends were trimmed by 5 bases and 2 bases, with 16 bases remaining between them. This CDR3 has 15 amino acids. CDR3 bases: TGTGCCAGCAGTCTAGGGGGGGGAGGGACCTACGAGCAGTACTTC. Translating it yields CASSLGGGGTYEQYF.

V is TRBV5-4 and J is TRBJ2-7, with D hard to call. The V gene's germline CDR1 is SGHNT and CDR2 YYREEE (reference sequence). V was shortened by 0 bases and J by 1 base, with 8 bases between the two germline ends. This CDR3 contains 14 residues. The chain's CDR3 is CASSLDPGSYEQYF. CDR3 nucleotide sequence: TGTGCCAGCAGCTTGGACCCCGGGTCCTACGAGCAGTACTTC.

DNA of the CDR3: TGTGCCAGCAGTCAACAGTACCAAGAGACCCAGTACTTC. It is translated as CASSQQYQETQYF. The chain employs TRBV7-9 and TRBJ2-5; D gene ambiguous. The CDR3 is 13 residues long. From germline, CDR1 is SEHNR and CDR2 FQNEAQ (reference sequence). V was clipped by 6 bases and J by 0 bases, with 8 bases between them. Based on the CDR3 plus reference TRBV7-9 and TRBJ2-5, the full variable domain is DTGVSQNPRHKITKRGQNVTFRCDPISEHNRLYWYRQTLGQGPEFLTYFQNEAQLEKSRLLSDRFSAERPKGSFSTLEIQRTEQGDSAMYLCASSQQYQETQYFGPGTRLLVL.

The chain employs TRBV5-1 and TRBJ1-6, with 7 bases aligning to TRBD1. This CDR3 has 14 amino acids. Germline assignment: CDR1 SGHRS and CDR2 YFSETQ. Trimming removed 4 bases from V and 7 bases from J; junction bases left unmatched: 5. CDR3 nucleotide sequence: TGCGCCAGCAGCCAGGGGGTAGAAAATTCACCCCTCCACTTT. The encoded protein is CASSQGVENSPLHF. Full variable domain (rest looked up from reference TRBV5-1 and TRBJ1-6): KAGVTQTPRYLIKTRGQQVTLSCSPISGHRSVSWYQQTPGQGLQFLFEYFSETQRNKGNFPGRFSGRQFSNSRSEMNVSTLELGDSALYLCASSQGVENSPLHFGNGTRLTVT.

This clone was detected once. The gene calls are TRBV11-3 and TRBJ2-1; 10 positions match TRBD1. Trimming at V came to 3 bases and at J to 7 bases, leaving 9 bases not matched to a gene. Germline V gene lookup returns CDR1 SGHNT and CDR2 YENEEA. The CDR3 has 16 amino acids. CDR3 protein: CASSLSPGQGTNEQFF. The DNA for the CDR3 is TGTGCCAGCAGCTTGTCCCCGGGACAGGGGACGAATGAGCAGTTCTTC.

The genes are TRBV5-1 and TRBJ1-1; D gene uncertain. The germline CDR1 and CDR2 sequences are SGHRS and YFSETQ. V was trimmed by 2 bases and J by 4 bases, leaving 12 bases between them. This CDR3 is built from 14 residues. The CDR3 sequence: CASSFEVPGTEAFF. The CDR3 bases are TGCGCCAGCAGCTTTGAGGTTCCGGGCACTGAAGCTTTCTTT. The complete variable domain, with remaining parts taken from reference TRBV5-1 and TRBJ1-1, reads KAGVTQTPRYLIKTRGQQVTLSCSPISGHRSVSWYQQTPGQGLQFLFEYFSETQRNKGNFPGRFSGRQFSNSRSEMNVSTLELGDSALYLCASSFEVPGTEAFFGQGTRLTVV.

This rearrangement joins TRBV6-6 to TRBJ1-1; a weak D match, TRBD1 (6 bases). The CDR3 loop spans 14 amino acids. Germline V gene lookup returns CDR1 MNHNY and CDR2 SVGAGI (reference sequence). The ends were cut back, 5 bases at V and 5 bases at J, with 15 bases in the middle. CDR3 region: CASSRQDISTEAFF. The CDR3 region has the DNA TGTGCCAGCAGTCGACAGGACATTTCTACTGAAGCTTTCTTT.

This clone was found once. The chain combines TRBV2 with TRBJ2-7; D unclear. V gave up 7 bases and J gave up 2 bases, with 15 bases separating them. CDR1 is SNHLY and CDR2 is FYNNEI in the germline V gene. CDR3 length: 14 residues. The CDR3 DNA reads as TGTGCCAGCACCGACTCCCTAAGACCCTACGAGCAGTACTTC. Protein sequence: CASTDSLRPYEQYF.

The chain employs TRBV30 and TRBJ1-2; 11 nucleotides align to TRBD1. V shed 0 bases, J shed 7 bases, and the junction held 4 bases outside the gene matches. The CDR3 has 14 amino acids. The V gene's germline CDR1 is GTSNPN and CDR2 SVGIG (reference sequence). The CDR3 spells CAWSVDRGLAGYTF. CDR3 nucleotides: TGTGCCTGGAGTGTGGACAGGGGGCTGGCTGGCTACACCTTC.

The chain combines TRBV7-3 with TRBJ1-6; possibly TRBD1 for D (6 bases). Trimming took 5 bases from V and 7 from J, leaving 12 bases between them. The CDR3 contains 14 residues. Germline values: CDR1 SGHTA, CDR2 FQGTGA. For the CDR3, the DNA is TGTGCCAGCAGCCCTGGGGGGGCAAATTCACCCCTCCACTTT. Protein product: CASSPGGANSPLHF.